Described below is a single TCR beta chain sequence and its context. Germline CDR1 and CDR2: SGHRS and YFSETQ. The CDR3 extends over 14 amino acids. V trimming: 3 bases; J trimming: 8 bases; junction bases outside the gene matches: 7. PCR involved 60 Vbeta and 13 Jbeta primers. Original data processing: About 12 million shared chains were among the about 80 million unique TCR beta chains that a later analysis counted. The protocol was immunoSEQ multiplex PCR, while the TCRdb copy is restricted to in-frame clones and leaves out a portion. The V and J calls and the clone size are those of that table, but D and trimming were determined from the DNA. Altogether around 100,000 clones are present, about 74% being singletons, with the ten largest covering around 5%. This record belongs to a study of cytomegalovirus exposure and HLA in healthy donors.

The sequence was obtained from a female donor in good health and CMV-seropositive. Sample: PBMCs. The V call is TRBV5-1, the J call TRBJ1-2, with TRBD1 matching 10 bases. In DNA, the CDR3 is TGCGCCAGCAGCTCTGACAGGGGGCAGGGGGGCTACACCTTC. It specifies CASSSDRGQGGYTF.